These T cell receptor beta chains were read from a single sample in a study of cytomegalovirus exposure and HLA in healthy donors. The method was immunoSEQ multiplex PCR; TCRdb's version includes in-frame clones alone and lacks a portion of them. This repertoire comprises approximately 110,000 clones; its ten largest clones make up around 3.5%. What was sequenced was PBMCs. Every receptor here comes from a man aged 25-40 years in good health and CMV-seronegative. The CDR3 runs from the conserved cysteine through the conserved F or W. The order of the fields is J gene, V gene, D gene, CDR3 DNA, CDR3 protein. A D gene is named only where the DNA matches it firmly.

TRBJ2-2 | TRBV19 | - | TGTGCCAGTAGTATGGGCAGGGGTATCGGCGGGGAGCTGTTTTTT | CASSMGRGIGGELFF
TRBJ2-3 | TRBV14 | TRBD2 | TGTGCCAGCAGCCCGGGAGGTTATCTAGCGGGGTCTTTT | CASSPGGYLAGSF
TRBJ2-3 | TRBV18 | TRBD2 | TGTGCCAGCTCACCACGACTAGCGGGGACTTCTAGCACAGATACGCAGTATTTT | CASSPRLAGTSSTDTQYF
TRBJ1-2 | TRBV11-2 | - | TGTGCCAGCAGCTCCGGACAGAACTATGGCTACACCTTC | CASSSGQNYGYTF
TRBJ1-2 | TRBV2 | - | TGTGCCAGCAGCACCCTAGGGGCCAGCTATGGCTACACCTTC | CASSTLGASYGYTF
TRBJ2-7 | TRBV28 | - | TGTGCCAGCAGGGGGGGCTACGAGCAGTACTTC | CASRGGYEQYF
TRBJ1-1 | TRBV19 | - | TGTGCCAGTAGTGCCGGGTTCCTGGGGAACACTGAAGCTTTCTTT | CASSAGFLGNTEAFF
TRBJ2-5 | TRBV15 | TRBD1 | TGTGCCACCAGCCTCGGGACAGCTCAAGAGACCCAGTACTTC | CATSLGTAQETQYF
TRBJ1-1 | TRBV5-5 | TRBD1 | TGTGCCAGCAGCCTGGGACAGGGGTTTGACACTGAAGCTTTCTTT | CASSLGQGFDTEAFF
TRBJ1-5 | TRBV5-1 | - | TGCGCCAGCAGCTTTTCAGGCGGGGTTCAGCCCCAGCATTTT | CASSFSGGVQPQHF
TRBJ1-2 | TRBV7-9 | - | TGTGCCAGCAGCCCAGGATTCCCCGGTTATGGCTACACCTTC | CASSPGFPGYGYTF
TRBJ1-6 | TRBV7-2 | - | TGTGCCAGCACAGGCTCCTATAATTCACCCCTCCACTTT | CASTGSYNSPLHF
TRBJ2-3 | TRBV11-2 | TRBD2 | TGTGCCAGCAGCTTAGGGGTACTAGCGGGGGGTTCAGATACGCAGTATTTT | CASSLGVLAGGSDTQYF
TRBJ1-4 | TRBV6-5 | - | TGTGCCAGCAGTTACTCGGGGCTCCCTAATGAAAAACTGTTTTTT | CASSYSGLPNEKLFF
TRBJ1-5 | TRBV9 | - | TGTGCCAGCAGCGTTACAGAAAGGAATCAGCCCCAGCATTTT | CASSVTERNQPQHF
TRBJ2-7 | TRBV29-1 | TRBD2 | TGCAGCGCAAAGGGACTAGCGGGGAACTACGAGCAGTACTTC | CSAKGLAGNYEQYF
TRBJ1-3 | TRBV6-5 | - | TGTGCCAGCAGTTACAGGGGCACACTCTCTGGAAACACCATATATTTT | CASSYRGTLSGNTIYF
TRBJ1-5 | TRBV19 | - | TGTGCCAGTAGTATTGTCGGGAGATTCAATCAGCCCCAGCATTTT | CASSIVGRFNQPQHF
TRBJ2-2 | TRBV2 | - | TGTGCCAGCAACTCCGCAACCGGAGCGAACACCGGGGAGCTGTTTTTT | CASNSATGANTGELFF
TRBJ2-7 | TRBV7-8 | TRBD1 | TGTGCCAGCAGCTTAGGGGGGACAGGCTACGAGCAGTACTTC | CASSLGGTGYEQYF
TRBJ2-2 | TRBV18 | - | TGTGCCAGCTCCCCGGTTGAGGGAGCGAACACCGGGGAGCTGTTTTTT | CASSPVEGANTGELFF
TRBJ2-1 | TRBV2 | TRBD1 | TGTGCCAGCAGTGAGTCAGGGGGCAATGTGTACAATGAGCAGTTCTTC | CASSESGGNVYNEQFF
TRBJ1-5 | TRBV7-2 | TRBD1 | TGTGCCAGCAGCTTTAGGACAGGGAATCAGCCCCAGCATTTT | CASSFRTGNQPQHF
TRBJ1-4 | TRBV19 | - | TGTGCCAGTAGGATACTCCCCGGGACATCCACTAGTAGAACTAATGAAAAACTGTTTTTT | CASRILPGTSTSRTNEKLFF
TRBJ2-7 | TRBV29-1 | TRBD1 | TGCAGCGTTACCCGACAGGGATGGCAGTACTTC | CSVTRQGWQYF
TRBJ1-1 | TRBV6-5 | - | TGTGCCAGCAGTGCAGGGTTTTCTGAAGCTTTCTTT | CASSAGFSEAFF
TRBJ1-2 | TRBV7-9 | TRBD1 | TGTGCCAGCACCCTGGGACAGAACTATGGCTACACCTTC | CASTLGQNYGYTF
TRBJ2-5 | TRBV7-2 | TRBD2 | TGTGCCAGCAGCCTATATACGACTAGCGGGGGAGAGACCCAGTACTTC | CASSLYTTSGGETQYF
TRBJ1-2 | TRBV7-2 | TRBD1 | TGTGCCAGCAGCTTTCACAGGGGAAACTATGGCTACACCTTC | CASSFHRGNYGYTF